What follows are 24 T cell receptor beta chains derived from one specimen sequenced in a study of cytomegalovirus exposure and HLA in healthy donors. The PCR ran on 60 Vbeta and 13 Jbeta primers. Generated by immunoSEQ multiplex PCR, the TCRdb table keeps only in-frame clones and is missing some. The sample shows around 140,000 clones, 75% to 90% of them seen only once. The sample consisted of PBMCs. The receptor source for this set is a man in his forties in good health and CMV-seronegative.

The CDR3 region has the DNA TGTGCCAGCAGTGAAGAGGGGACAGCACACAATGAGCAGTTCTTC. It codes for CASSEEGTAHNEQFF. The chain combines TRBV2 with TRBJ2-1, with 7 bases lining up with TRBD1. With 1 base clipped from V and 5 bases from J, the junction kept 5 bases outside the gene matches. The CDR3 sequence is 15 residues long. Germline CDR1 reads SNHLY; CDR2 reads FYNNEI.

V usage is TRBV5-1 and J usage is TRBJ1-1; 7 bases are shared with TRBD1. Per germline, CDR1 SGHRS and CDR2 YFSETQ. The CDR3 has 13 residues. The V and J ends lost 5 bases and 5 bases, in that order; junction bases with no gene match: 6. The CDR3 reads CASRPDRTTEAFF. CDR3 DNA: TGCGCCAGCAGACCGGACAGGACGACTGAAGCTTTCTTT.

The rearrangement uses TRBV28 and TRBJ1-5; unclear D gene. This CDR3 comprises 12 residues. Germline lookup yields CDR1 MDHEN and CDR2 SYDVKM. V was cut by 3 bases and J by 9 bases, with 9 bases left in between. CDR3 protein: CASSLVEAPQHF. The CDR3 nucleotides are TGTGCCAGCAGTTTGGTTGAAGCGCCCCAGCATTTT.

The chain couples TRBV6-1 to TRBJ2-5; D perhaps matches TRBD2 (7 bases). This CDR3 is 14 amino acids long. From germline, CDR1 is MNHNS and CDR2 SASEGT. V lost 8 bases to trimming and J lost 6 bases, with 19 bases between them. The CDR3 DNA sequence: TGTGCCAGCGGGGGCAGGGGAGGGCGGAAGACCCAGTACTTC. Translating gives CASGGRGGRKTQYF.

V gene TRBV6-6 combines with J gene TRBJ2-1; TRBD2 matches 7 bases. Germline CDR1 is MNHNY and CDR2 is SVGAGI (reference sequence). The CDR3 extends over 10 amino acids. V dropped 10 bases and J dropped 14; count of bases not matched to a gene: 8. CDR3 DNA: TGTGCCACTTCGGGGGGTTGGAAGTTCTTC. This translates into CATSGGWKFF.

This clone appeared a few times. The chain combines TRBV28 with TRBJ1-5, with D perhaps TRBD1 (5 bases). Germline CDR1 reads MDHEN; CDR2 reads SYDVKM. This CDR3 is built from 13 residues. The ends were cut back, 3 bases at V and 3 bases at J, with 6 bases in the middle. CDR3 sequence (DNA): TGTGCCAGCAGTTTTGGGGCCAATCAGCCCCAGCATTTT. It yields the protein CASSFGANQPQHF.

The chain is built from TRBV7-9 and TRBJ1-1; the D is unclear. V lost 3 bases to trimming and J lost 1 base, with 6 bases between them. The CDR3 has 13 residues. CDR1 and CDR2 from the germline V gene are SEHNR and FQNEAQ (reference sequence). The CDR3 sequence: CASSFFQNTEAFF. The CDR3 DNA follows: TGTGCCAGCAGCTTTTTCCAGAACACTGAAGCTTTCTTT.

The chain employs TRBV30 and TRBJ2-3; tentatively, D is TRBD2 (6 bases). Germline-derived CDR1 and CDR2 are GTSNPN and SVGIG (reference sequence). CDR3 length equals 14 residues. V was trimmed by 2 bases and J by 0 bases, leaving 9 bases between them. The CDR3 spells CAWSPGGSTDTQYF. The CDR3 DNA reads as TGTGCCTGGAGTCCCGGGGGTAGCACAGATACGCAGTATTTT.

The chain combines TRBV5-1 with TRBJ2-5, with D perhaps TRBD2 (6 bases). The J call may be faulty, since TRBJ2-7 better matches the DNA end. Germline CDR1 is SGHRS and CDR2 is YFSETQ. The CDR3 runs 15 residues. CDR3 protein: CASSWGLSGSYEQYF. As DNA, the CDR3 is TGCGCCAGCAGCTGGGGACTCTCCGGCTCCTACGAGCAGTACTTC.

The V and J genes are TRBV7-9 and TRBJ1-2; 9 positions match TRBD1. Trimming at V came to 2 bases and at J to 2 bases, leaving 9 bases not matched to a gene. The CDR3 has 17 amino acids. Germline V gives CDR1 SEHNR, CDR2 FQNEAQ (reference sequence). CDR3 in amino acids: CASSLSAGTGINYGYTF. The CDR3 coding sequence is TGTGCCAGCAGCTTATCGGCCGGGACAGGGATAAACTATGGCTACACCTTC.

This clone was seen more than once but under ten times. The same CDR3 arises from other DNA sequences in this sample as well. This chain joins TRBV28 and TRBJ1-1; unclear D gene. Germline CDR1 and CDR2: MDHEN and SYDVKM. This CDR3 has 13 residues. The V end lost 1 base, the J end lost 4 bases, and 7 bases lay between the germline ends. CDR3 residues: CASSLLAGTEAFF. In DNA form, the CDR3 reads TGTGCCAGCAGTTTATTAGCGGGCACTGAAGCTTTCTTT.

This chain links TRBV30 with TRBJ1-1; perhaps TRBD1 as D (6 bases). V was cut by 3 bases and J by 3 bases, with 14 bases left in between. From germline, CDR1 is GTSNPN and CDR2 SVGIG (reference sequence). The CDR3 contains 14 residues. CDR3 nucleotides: TGTGCCTGGAGGATGAAAGGGGGAGACACTGAAGCTTTCTTT. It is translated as CAWRMKGGDTEAFF.

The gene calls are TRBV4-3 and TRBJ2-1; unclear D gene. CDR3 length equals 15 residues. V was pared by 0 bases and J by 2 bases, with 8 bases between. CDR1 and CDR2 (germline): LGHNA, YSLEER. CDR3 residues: CASSQDEVAYNEQFF. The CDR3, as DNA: TGCGCCAGCAGCCAAGATGAGGTGGCCTACAATGAGCAGTTCTTC.

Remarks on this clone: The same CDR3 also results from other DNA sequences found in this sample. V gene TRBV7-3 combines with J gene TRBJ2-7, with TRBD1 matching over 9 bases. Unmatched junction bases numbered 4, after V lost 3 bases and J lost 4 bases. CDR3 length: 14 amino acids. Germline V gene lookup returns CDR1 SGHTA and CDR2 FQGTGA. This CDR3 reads CASSLGQGGYEQYF. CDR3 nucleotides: TGTGCCAGCAGCTTGGGACAGGGTGGATACGAGCAGTACTTC.

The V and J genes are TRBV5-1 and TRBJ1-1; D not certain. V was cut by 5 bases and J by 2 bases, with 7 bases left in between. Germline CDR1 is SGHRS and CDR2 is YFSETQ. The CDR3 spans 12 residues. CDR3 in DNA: TGCGCCAGCAGTAACGGTAACACTGAAGCTTTCTTT. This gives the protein CASSNGNTEAFF. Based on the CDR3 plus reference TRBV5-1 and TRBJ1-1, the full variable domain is KAGVTQTPRYLIKTRGQQVTLSCSPISGHRSVSWYQQTPGQGLQFLFEYFSETQRNKGNFPGRFSGRQFSNSRSEMNVSTLELGDSALYLCASSNGNTEAFFGQGTRLTVV.

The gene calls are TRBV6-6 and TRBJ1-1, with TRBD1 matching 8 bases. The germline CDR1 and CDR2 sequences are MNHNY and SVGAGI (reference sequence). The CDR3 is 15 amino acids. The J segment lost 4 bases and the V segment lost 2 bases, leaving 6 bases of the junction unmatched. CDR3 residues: CASSYRSTGGTEAFF. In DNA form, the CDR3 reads TGTGCCAGCAGTTACAGATCTACAGGGGGCACTGAAGCTTTCTTT.

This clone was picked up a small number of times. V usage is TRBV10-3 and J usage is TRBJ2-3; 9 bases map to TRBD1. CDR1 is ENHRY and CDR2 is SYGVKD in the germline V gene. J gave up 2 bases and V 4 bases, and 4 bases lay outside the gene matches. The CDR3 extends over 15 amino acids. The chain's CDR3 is CAISVDRGTTDTQYF. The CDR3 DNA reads TGTGCCATCAGTGTAGACAGGGGGACCACAGATACGCAGTATTTT.

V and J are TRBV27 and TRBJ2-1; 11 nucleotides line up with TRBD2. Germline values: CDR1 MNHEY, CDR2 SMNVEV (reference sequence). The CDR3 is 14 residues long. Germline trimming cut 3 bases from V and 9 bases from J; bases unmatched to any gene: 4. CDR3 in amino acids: CASSFLTSGAEQFF. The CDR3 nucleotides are TGTGCCAGCAGTTTCCTGACTAGCGGGGCTGAGCAGTTCTTC.

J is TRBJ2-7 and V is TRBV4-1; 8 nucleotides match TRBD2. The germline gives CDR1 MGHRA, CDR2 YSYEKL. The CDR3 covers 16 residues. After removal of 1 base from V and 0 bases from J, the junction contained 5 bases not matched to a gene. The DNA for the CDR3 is TGCGCCAGCAGCCAAGGCCCGGGGGGGAGCTCCTACGAGCAGTACTTC. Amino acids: CASSQGPGGSSYEQYF.

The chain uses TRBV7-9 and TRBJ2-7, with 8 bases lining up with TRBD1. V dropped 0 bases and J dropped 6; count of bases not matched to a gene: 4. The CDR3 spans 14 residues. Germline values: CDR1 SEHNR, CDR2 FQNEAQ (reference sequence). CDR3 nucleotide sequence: TGTGCCAGCAGCTTAGCGCAGGGGGCTGGCGAGCAGTACTTC. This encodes CASSLAQGAGEQYF. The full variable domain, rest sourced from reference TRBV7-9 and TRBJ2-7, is DTGVSQNPRHKITKRGQNVTFRCDPISEHNRLYWYRQTLGQGPEFLTYFQNEAQLEKSRLLSDRFSAERPKGSFSTLEIQRTEQGDSAMYLCASSLAQGAGEQYFGPGTRLTVT.

Here the CDR3 DNA reads TGTGCCAGTTCCCTTTACCAGGGAGGATACGAGCAGTACTTC. Translating it yields CASSLYQGGYEQYF. J is TRBJ2-5 and V is TRBV28, with D possibly matching TRBD2 (6 bases). The last part of the DNA fits TRBJ2-7 better; the J call may be wrong. Germline-derived CDR1 and CDR2 are MDHEN and SYDVKM. This CDR3 spans 14 amino acids.

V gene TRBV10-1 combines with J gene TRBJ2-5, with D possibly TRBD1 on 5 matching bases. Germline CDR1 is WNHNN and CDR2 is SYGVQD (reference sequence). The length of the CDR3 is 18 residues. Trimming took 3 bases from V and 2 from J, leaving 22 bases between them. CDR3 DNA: TGCGCCAGCAGTGATTTGTCTGTGGGGCAGACCAAGCAAGAGACCCAGTACTTC. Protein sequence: CASSDLSVGQTKQETQYF.

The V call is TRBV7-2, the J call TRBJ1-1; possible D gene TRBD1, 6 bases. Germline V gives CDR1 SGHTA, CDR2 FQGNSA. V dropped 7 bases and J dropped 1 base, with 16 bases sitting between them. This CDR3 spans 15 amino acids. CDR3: CASNQWGRRNTEAFF. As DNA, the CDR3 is TGTGCCAGCAACCAATGGGGGCGGAGGAACACTGAAGCTTTCTTT.

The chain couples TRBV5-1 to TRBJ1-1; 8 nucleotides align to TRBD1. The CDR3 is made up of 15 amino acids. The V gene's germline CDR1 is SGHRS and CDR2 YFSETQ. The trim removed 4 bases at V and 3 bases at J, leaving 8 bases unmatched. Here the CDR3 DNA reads TGCGCCAGCAGCATCGGGACAGGTCAAGACACTGAAGCTTTCTTT. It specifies CASSIGTGQDTEAFF.